Each of the 26 T cell receptor beta chains below was sequenced from the same sample in a study of blood T cell repertoires in COVID-19. The protocol was immunoSEQ multiplex PCR, while the TCRdb copy is restricted to in-frame clones and leaves out a portion. The sample includes over 150,000 clones, about 79% of them seen just once. The sequenced sample consisted of peripheral blood. The receptors come from a woman aged 60-75 years with acute or convalescent COVID-19.

The chain carries TRBV19 and TRBJ1-1, with 7 bases identical to TRBD1. The CDR3 loop spans 15 amino acids. Germline CDR1 is LNHDA and CDR2 is SQIVND (reference sequence). The V segment lost 7 bases and the J segment 4 bases; nucleotides outside the gene matches: 12. This CDR3 reads CASIPGDRQTTEAFF. The DNA of the CDR3 is TGTGCCAGTATCCCCGGGGACAGACAGACCACTGAAGCTTTCTTT.

CDR3 DNA: TGTGCCAGCTCGACAGGCAATGAAAAACTGTTTTTT. Translated, it gives CASSTGNEKLFF. The rearrangement joins TRBV18 to TRBJ1-4; maybe TRBD1 (6 bases). The germline V and J ends were trimmed by 6 bases and 5 bases, with 7 bases remaining between them. Germline V lookup: CDR1 KGHSH, CDR2 LQKENI. The CDR3 length is 12 residues.

The rearrangement uses TRBV2 and TRBJ1-5; D may be TRBD1 (6 bases). This CDR3 has 13 residues. Germline V lookup: CDR1 SNHLY, CDR2 FYNNEI. Trimming removed 7 bases at V and 4 bases at J, with 11 bases between. CDR3 sequence: CASMGQVNQPQHF. The CDR3 DNA is TGTGCCAGCATGGGACAAGTAAATCAGCCCCAGCATTTT.

This clone was picked up one time. The chain carries TRBV5-6 and TRBJ2-2; the D is unclear. The V and J ends lost 0 bases and 8 bases respectively, with 5 bases between them. The germline V gene has CDR1 SGHDT and CDR2 YYEEEE. The CDR3 extends over 12 amino acids. Here the CDR3 DNA reads TGTGCCAGCAGCTTGGCCTCTGGGGAGCTGTTTTTT. Protein: CASSLASGELFF.

The chain carries TRBV30 and TRBJ2-6; 9 bases are shared with TRBD1. The V and J ends lost 3 bases and 0 bases, in that order; junction bases with no gene match: 6. The CDR3 consists of 17 residues. Germline V gene data show CDR1 as GTSNPN and CDR2 as SVGIG (reference sequence). CDR3 DNA sequence: TGTGCCTGGAGACCTGGACAGGGGTACTCTGGGGCCAACGTCCTGACTTTC. Translated: CAWRPGQGYSGANVLTF.

The chain combines TRBV6-5 with TRBJ1-1; 7 nucleotides align to TRBD1. The CDR3 length is 13 residues. V shed 8 bases and J 1 base; nucleotides not matched to a gene: 4. Germline CDR1 and CDR2: MNHEY and SVGAGI. The CDR3 nucleotides are TGTGCCAGCCGGGGACAGTGGAACACTGAAGCTTTCTTT. Its protein product is CASRGQWNTEAFF.

This clone was observed many times. This sequence joins TRBV7-2 and TRBJ1-5; TRBD1 is a possible D gene (6 bases). This CDR3 spans 16 amino acids. Trimming left V 4 bases short and J 0 bases short, with 13 bases between. CDR1 SGHTA and CDR2 FQGNSA come from the germline V gene. Here the CDR3 reads CASSSQGTTSNQPQHF. The CDR3 nucleotides are TGTGCCAGCAGCTCCCAGGGGACAACTAGCAATCAGCCCCAGCATTTT.

The chain is built from TRBV27 and TRBJ1-4; TRBD1 agrees at 8 bases. Germline CDR1 and CDR2: MNHEY and SMNVEV (reference sequence). The junction had 7 bases not matched to a gene; V was cut back by 7 bases and J by 0 bases. This CDR3 has 16 residues. The CDR3 nucleotides read TGTGCCAGCACCCACAGGGGGATCGCAACTAATGAAAAACTGTTTTTT. Its translation: CASTHRGIATNEKLFF.

This chain uses TRBV2 with TRBJ1-5; the match to TRBD1 covers 7 bases. In germline, CDR1 is SNHLY, CDR2 FYNNEI. The CDR3 contains 15 residues. V lost 6 bases, J lost 7 bases, and 12 bases stayed unmatched. The CDR3 coding sequence is TGTGCCAGCAGCGAACAGACAGGGAGGCTACAGCCCCAGCATTTT. Translating gives CASSEQTGRLQPQHF.

This clone was found once. The chain carries TRBV5-1 and TRBJ1-2; no clear D. Trimming removed 0 bases at V and 6 bases at J, with 12 bases between. CDR1 and CDR2 from the germline V gene are SGHRS and YFSETQ. CDR3 length: 14 amino acids. The CDR3 is CASSLAEDFHGYTF. The CDR3 DNA reads TGCGCCAGCAGCTTGGCGGAGGACTTCCATGGCTACACCTTC.

The CDR3 protein is CASTGTGGRQPQHF. In nucleotides, the CDR3 is TGTGCCAGCACCGGGACAGGGGGCCGTCAGCCCCAGCATTTT. The V and J genes are TRBV19 and TRBJ1-5, with 12 bases matching TRBD1. The germline gives CDR1 LNHDA, CDR2 SQIVND (reference sequence). The CDR3 sequence is 14 residues long. With V trimmed by 9 bases and J by 6 bases, 6 bases remained unmatched.

This sequence joins TRBV5-6 and TRBJ1-5; D gene ambiguous. Germline assignment: CDR1 SGHDT and CDR2 YYEEEE. Trimming shortened V by 0 bases and J by 1 base, and 8 bases separated the two germline ends. The CDR3 covers 15 residues. The CDR3 DNA follows: TGTGCCAGCAGCTTGGGAGTTTCGAGCAATCAGCCCCAGCATTTT. Its protein product is CASSLGVSSNQPQHF.

The chain combines TRBV7-6 with TRBJ1-1; no reliable D call. Trimming left V 3 bases short and J 0 bases short, with 8 bases between. CDR3 length equals 14 residues. CDR1 is SGHVS and CDR2 is FNYEAQ in the germline V gene. CDR3 sequence reads: CASSLRQLNTEAFF. The CDR3 coding sequence is TGTGCCAGCAGCTTGCGTCAACTGAACACTGAAGCTTTCTTT.

The V gene is TRBV2, the J gene TRBJ1-6; unclear D gene. CDR1 is SNHLY, CDR2 FYNNEI, per germline. This CDR3 contains 13 residues. Trimming stripped 10 bases from V and 9 bases from J, with 16 bases between. The CDR3 sequence is CATNYNMASPLHF. CDR3 DNA: TGTGCCACCAACTACAACATGGCTTCACCCCTCCACTTT.

The V gene is TRBV3-1 (or the pseudogene TRBV3-2), the J gene TRBJ1-6, with 10 bases matching TRBD1. The ends lost 4 bases at V and 13 bases at J; junction bases unmatched: 10. The CDR3 is 15 amino acids. Germline CDR1 reads LGHDT; CDR2 reads YNNKEL (reference sequence). CDR3: CASSPVPGQGTPLHF. CDR3 bases: TGTGCCAGCAGCCCAGTCCCGGGACAGGGGACCCCCCTCCACTTT.

The gene calls are TRBV6-2 or TRBV6-3 and TRBJ2-5, with 16 bases that match TRBD2. The CDR3 totals 17 residues. The germline V gene has CDR1 MNHEY and CDR2 SVGEGT. V trimming: 6 bases; J trimming: 6 bases; junction bases outside the gene matches: 10. The CDR3 coding sequence is TGTGCCAGCAGCCCCGGGACTAGCGGGGGGGCCTTGAAGACCCAGTACTTC. It specifies CASSPGTSGGALKTQYF.

V gene TRBV14 combines with J gene TRBJ1-5; the D is unclear. Germline assignment: CDR1 SGHDN and CDR2 FVKESK. The V and J ends lost 1 base and 3 bases respectively, with 10 bases between them. The CDR3 contains 15 residues. The CDR3: CASSQGASNNQPQHF. CDR3 bases: TGTGCCAGCAGCCAAGGGGCTAGCAACAATCAGCCCCAGCATTTT.

This clone showed up just a few times. The rearrangement joins TRBV24-1 to TRBJ1-5, with TRBD1 matching 9 bases. The CDR3 totals 14 residues. J lost 2 bases, V lost 7 bases, and 2 bases had no gene match. Germline V gene lookup returns CDR1 KGHDR and CDR2 SFDVKD. The chain's CDR3 is CATSRTGGNQPQHF. CDR3 nucleotides: TGTGCCACCAGCAGGACAGGGGGCAATCAGCCCCAGCATTTT.

The chain has TRBV10-3 and TRBJ1-1; a possible D gene is TRBD1 (6 bases). The CDR3 is made up of 14 amino acids. Germline loops: CDR1 ENHRY, CDR2 SYGVKD. V lost 4 bases to trimming and J lost 0 bases, with 9 bases between them. The CDR3 sequence: CAISGTAMNTEAFF. Here the CDR3 DNA reads TGTGCCATCAGTGGGACAGCTATGAACACTGAAGCTTTCTTT.

The CDR3 DNA reads as TGTGCCAGCAGTTTCCGCACCCTACAGGGGGGGAAACACAATGAGCAGTTCTTC. Protein: CASSFRTLQGGKHNEQFF. V gene TRBV28 combines with J gene TRBJ2-1, with D maybe TRBD1 (8 bases). CDR3 length: 18 residues. Germline V gene lookup returns CDR1 MDHEN and CDR2 SYDVKM. Trimming took 3 bases from V and 5 from J, leaving 23 bases between them.

The chain is built from TRBV5-1 and TRBJ1-2; a possible D gene is TRBD1 (6 bases). From germline, CDR1 is SGHRS and CDR2 YFSETQ. The germline V and J ends were trimmed by 4 bases and 2 bases, with 18 bases remaining between them. The CDR3 is 16 residues long. CDR3 nucleotides: TGCGCCAGCAGCCCGGTTGTGGGACACTCGAACTATGGCTACACCTTC. As protein: CASSPVVGHSNYGYTF.

The chain joins TRBV28 to TRBJ2-3, with TRBD2 identical over 9 bases. J gave up 3 bases and V 11 bases, and 18 bases lay outside the gene matches. The CDR3 has 17 residues. Germline CDR1 reads MDHEN; CDR2 reads SYDVKM. The CDR3 bases are TGTGCCTCCCATGGGGGACTAGCTACCCGTCTAACAGATACGCAGTATTTT. This encodes CASHGGLATRLTDTQYF.

This clone was counted a few times. The chain employs TRBV5-4 and TRBJ1-5, with 9 bases aligning to TRBD1. Per the germline V gene, CDR1 is SGHNT and CDR2 is YYREEE (reference sequence). CDR3 length equals 15 residues. V lost 0 bases and J lost 4; bases outside the gene matches: 2. CDR3 sequence reads: CASSLGGTGNQPQHF. CDR3 sequence (DNA): TGTGCCAGCAGCTTGGGGGGGACAGGGAATCAGCCCCAGCATTTT.

This clone was recorded once. This chain joins TRBV28 and TRBJ1-4; D gene ambiguous. Per germline, CDR1 MDHEN and CDR2 SYDVKM. Trimming shortened V by 6 bases and J by 9 bases, and 11 bases separated the two germline ends. CDR3 length: 12 amino acids. Here the CDR3 reads CASSLPGKKLFF. Here the CDR3 DNA reads TGTGCCAGCAGCCTACCGGGAAAAAAACTGTTTTTT.

This clone turned up a few times. This chain connects TRBV10-2 to TRBJ2-7, with unresolved D. Germline CDR1 WSHSY, CDR2 SAAADI. The CDR3 covers 14 residues. Trimming took off 4 bases at V and 4 bases at J, with 14 bases between the two ends. CDR3 DNA: TGCGCCAGCAGTGCCTACAGATCAAGTTACGAGCAGTACGTC. It is translated as CASSAYRSSYEQYV.

This chain uses TRBV7-8 with TRBJ1-2, with TRBD1 as a possible D gene (6 bases). Germline CDR1 reads SGHVS; CDR2 reads FQNEAQ. Trimming cost V 5 bases and J 4 bases, with 17 bases left between them. The CDR3 loop spans 15 amino acids. The CDR3 nucleotides are TGTGCCAGCAGCCCACTTAAGACAGGCCCCTATGGCTACACCTTC. It encodes CASSPLKTGPYGYTF.